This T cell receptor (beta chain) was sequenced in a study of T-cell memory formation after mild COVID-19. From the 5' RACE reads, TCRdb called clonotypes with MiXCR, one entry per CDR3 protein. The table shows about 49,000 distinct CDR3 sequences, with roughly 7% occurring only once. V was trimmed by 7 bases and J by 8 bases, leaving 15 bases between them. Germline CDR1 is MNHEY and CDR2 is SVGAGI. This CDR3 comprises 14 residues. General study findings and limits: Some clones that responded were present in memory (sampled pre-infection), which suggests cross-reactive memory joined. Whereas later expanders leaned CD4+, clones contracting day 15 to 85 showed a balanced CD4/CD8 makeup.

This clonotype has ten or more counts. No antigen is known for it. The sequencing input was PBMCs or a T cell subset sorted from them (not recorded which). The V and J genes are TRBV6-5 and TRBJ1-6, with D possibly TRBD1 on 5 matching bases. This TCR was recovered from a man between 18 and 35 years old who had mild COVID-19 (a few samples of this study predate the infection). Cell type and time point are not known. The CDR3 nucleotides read TGTGCCAGCATGCAGGGAGGGCTTGATTCACCCCTCCACTTT. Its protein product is CASMQGGLDSPLHF.